Listed below are T cell receptor beta chains from one sample, sequenced in a study of T cells in Graves' hyperthyroidism and ophthalmopathy. In TCRdb, the multiplex PCR reads were re-called with MiXCR into one record per CDR3 protein. The table lists about 560,000 distinct CDR3 sequences, 15% to 20% of them singletons. Input material: blood. The source is a woman younger than 35 with Graves' hyperthyroidism. The CDR3 runs from the conserved cysteine through the conserved F or W. D genes are given only for firm matches. Not all rows give a size; the values are once, few, many and, for expanded clones, a class.

V gene	clone size	J gene	D gene	CDR3 protein	CDR3 DNA
TRBV7-6	few	TRBJ1-2	TRBD1	CASSLAGTGCSLYGYTF	TGTGCCAGCAGCTTAGCGGGGACAGGTTGTTCCCTCTATGGCTACACCTTC
TRBV3-1	many	TRBJ2-1	.	CASSSLANEQFF	TGTGCCAGCAGCTCACTAGCAAATGAGCAGTTCTTC
TRBV20-1	few	TRBJ1-2	TRBD1	CSADNWQGAHGYTF	TGCAGTGCCGATAACTGGCAGGGGGCGCATGGCTACACCTTC
TRBV28	many	TRBJ2-7	TRBD1	CASRSGQGALGEQYF	TGTGCCAGCAGATCAGGACAGGGGGCACTCGGAGAGCAGTACTTC
TRBV2	many	TRBJ2-3	.	CASRTTGTSLTDTQYF	TGTGCCAGCAGAACTACCGGGACATCCCTCACAGATACGCAGTATTTT
TRBV9	.	TRBJ2-7	TRBD2	CASSPRTGGGAPYEQYF	TGTGCCAGCAGCCCCCGGACTGGCGGGGGGGCTCCCTACGAGCAGTACTTC
TRBV24-1	.	TRBJ2-1	TRBD2	CATSGTSGYEQFF	TGTGCCACCAGTGGAACTAGCGGATACGAGCAGTTCTTC
TRBV3-1	.	TRBJ2-1	.	CASSQDVGGPINNEQFF	TGTGCCAGCAGCCAAGATGTAGGGGGTCCGATCAACAATGAGCAGTTCTTC
TRBV12-3/TRBV12-4	.	TRBJ2-3	.	CASSFILGVARDLDTQYF	TGTGCCAGCAGTTTCATCCTAGGGGTAGCAAGAGATTTAGATACGCAGTATTTT
TRBV7-2	few	TRBJ2-7	.	CASRDLSGYEQYF	TGTGCCAGCAGAGATCTTAGCGGCTACGAGCAGTACTTC
TRBV12-3/TRBV12-4	many	TRBJ1-1	.	CASSPGLNAEAFF	TGTGCCAGCAGCCCCGGTCTTAACGCTGAAGCTTTCTTT
TRBV5-1	few	TRBJ1-5	.	CASSFDYSNQPQHF	TGCGCCAGCAGCTTTGACTATAGCAATCAGCCCCAGCATTTT